This T cell receptor (beta chain) was obtained from a study of immune evolution from preneoplasia to lung adenocarcinoma. Study observations and caveats: From normal lung to invasive adenocarcinoma, top clone frequencies appeared to decrease.

J gave up 4 bases and V 4 bases, and 11 bases lay outside the gene matches. Germline V gives CDR1 SGHAT, CDR2 FQNNGV. This CDR3 region has 16 residues. Clones were read by immunoSEQ multiplex PCR, and TCRdb kept only the in-frame ones, dropping some. The sample contains about 4,000 clones, 80% of which appear only once. With regard to this clone: What it recognizes is unknown.

V gene TRBV11-2 combines with J gene TRBJ1-2; 8 bases are shared with TRBD1. The clonotype was recovered from a person aged 60 to 80 with lung adenocarcinoma. Sequencing was done on a sample of FFPE adjacent normal lung tissue. The DNA of the CDR3 is TGTGCCAGCAGCTCTATTCAGGGGGCGCGGAGCTATGGCTACACCTTC. Amino acids: CASSSIQGARSYGYTF.